The sample holds many counts of the clone carrying this TCR beta chain. Its antigen is currently unknown. The data are from a study of early T cells in non-severe SARS-CoV-2 infection. In the study overall: Unsorted whole-blood RNA was sequenced in bulk, leaving chains unpaired.

Trimming shortened V by 2 bases and J by 2 bases, and 9 bases separated the two germline ends. From germline, CDR1 is DFQATT and CDR2 SNEGSKA (reference sequence). The CDR3 sequence is 13 residues long. Broader study findings: Matching results from VDJdb favored anti-spike CD8 responses, leaving private and CD4 specificities undetected.

Separate cDNA molecules each had unique molecular identifiers attached to them. TCRdb itself ran the 5' RACE reads through MiXCR, one entry per CDR3 protein. Of 65,000 to 85,000 distinct CDR3 sequences listed, roughly 10% are singletons. The sample taken for sequencing was whole blood. The TCR was taken from an adult who was a healthcare worker with PCR-confirmed SARS-CoV-2 infection or an uninfected control (not recorded which). The chain uses TRBV20-1 and TRBJ1-2; D unresolved. The CDR3 spells CSARIPTNYGYTF. DNA of the CDR3: TGCAGTGCTAGAATCCCGACCAACTATGGCTACACCTTC.